The 18 T cell receptor beta chains below were found in one sample sequenced in a study of blood T cell repertoires in COVID-19. The protocol was immunoSEQ multiplex PCR, while the TCRdb copy is restricted to in-frame clones and leaves out a portion. This table holds about 240,000 clones, 86% found once. The material sequenced was peripheral blood. The receptor set was obtained from a man aged 60 to 69 with acute or convalescent COVID-19.

The chain carries TRBV18 and TRBJ2-2; the match to TRBD1 covers 7 bases. The CDR3 runs to 16 residues. The V gene's germline CDR1 is KGHSH and CDR2 LQKENI. V lost 4 bases and J lost 3; bases outside the gene matches: 8. The chain's CDR3 is CASSLQGNVDTGELFF. The CDR3 nucleotides read TGTGCCAGCTCACTACAGGGGAACGTAGACACCGGGGAGCTGTTTTTT.

The rearrangement links TRBV19 to TRBJ2-4, with 8 bases identical to TRBD2. V gave up 4 bases and J gave up 1 base; unmatched junction bases: 3. The length of the CDR3 is 15 residues. Germline CDR1 LNHDA, CDR2 SQIVND (reference sequence). CDR3 protein: CASSTGGPAKNIQYF. The CDR3 DNA reads as TGTGCCAGTAGTACGGGAGGGCCGGCCAAAAACATTCAGTACTTC.

V and J are TRBV25-1 and TRBJ2-3; possible D gene TRBD2, 5 bases. The germline V and J ends were trimmed by 5 bases and 0 bases, with 6 bases remaining between them. CDR3 length: 13 amino acids. In germline, CDR1 is MGHDK, CDR2 SYGVNS. The CDR3 bases are TGTGCCAGCAGTCGGACTAGCACAGATACGCAGTATTTT. Its translation: CASSRTSTDTQYF.

This clone is a singleton in its sample. The chain couples TRBV4-1 to TRBJ1-1; 10 bases map to TRBD1. The germline gives CDR1 MGHRA, CDR2 YSYEKL. This CDR3 has 16 residues. V was pared by 1 base and J by 3 bases, with 5 bases of the junction left unmatched. The CDR3 loop reads CASSQGFGTGDTEAFF. The DNA of the CDR3 is TGCGCCAGCAGCCAAGGGTTCGGGACAGGGGACACTGAAGCTTTCTTT.

This clone has a single count. J is TRBJ1-4 and V is TRBV19; D possibly corresponds to TRBD1 (5 bases). V dropped 10 bases and J dropped 4 bases, with 10 bases sitting between them. The CDR3 is made up of 12 amino acids. The germline gives CDR1 LNHDA, CDR2 SQIVND (reference sequence). CDR3 sequence: CAIRDSNEKLFF. CDR3 coding DNA: TGTGCCATTCGTGACAGTAATGAAAAACTGTTTTTT.

This clone appeared a few times. V gene TRBV9 combines with J gene TRBJ2-1; weak D call: TRBD2 (5 bases). Germline V gives CDR1 SGDLS, CDR2 YYNGEE. Trimming stripped 4 bases from V and 8 bases from J, with 13 bases between. The CDR3 spans 13 residues. The CDR3, as DNA: TGTGCCAGCAGCCCAACTAGTCTTCATGAGCAGTTCTTC. Amino acid sequence: CASSPTSLHEQFF.

V usage is TRBV18 and J usage is TRBJ1-5; tentative D call: TRBD1 (6 bases). This CDR3 is built from 13 residues. CDR1 is KGHSH and CDR2 is LQKENI in the germline V gene. With 4 bases removed from V and 7 bases from J, the gap between germline ends came to 11 bases. In DNA form, the CDR3 reads TGTGCCAGCTCACTAGGGGGAGACCAGCCCCAGCATTTT. Its protein product is CASSLGGDQPQHF.

This sequence joins TRBV30 and TRBJ2-1; TRBD2 is a possible D gene (6 bases). Trimming took off 0 bases at V and 4 bases at J, with 13 bases between the two ends. The CDR3 loop spans 15 amino acids. Germline V gene data show CDR1 as GTSNPN and CDR2 as SVGIG (reference sequence). CDR3 nucleotides: TGTGCCTGGAGTGTAGGTAGCGGCGTATACAATGAGCAGTTCTTC. Encoded protein: CAWSVGSGVYNEQFF.

The chain couples TRBV5-5 to TRBJ1-3; D is possibly TRBD1 (6 bases). V was shortened by 5 bases and J by 0 bases, with 12 bases between the two germline ends. Germline assignment: CDR1 SGHKS and CDR2 YYEKEE (reference sequence). The CDR3 runs 15 residues. The CDR3 reads CASSFMDSSGNTIYF. DNA of the CDR3: TGTGCCAGCAGTTTTATGGACAGCTCTGGAAACACCATATATTTT.

The chain combines TRBV15 with TRBJ2-1, with 9 bases fitting TRBD1. The V gene's germline CDR1 is LNHNV and CDR2 YYDKDF (reference sequence). This CDR3 spans 14 amino acids. V gave up 5 bases and J gave up 3 bases; unmatched junction bases: 2. CDR3 DNA: TGTGCCACCAGCTCGGGACAGGGCTACAATGAGCAGTTCTTC. This translates into CATSSGQGYNEQFF.

This clone occurred once. The rearrangement joins TRBV4-1 to TRBJ1-1; 8 bases line up with TRBD1. CDR1 is MGHRA, CDR2 YSYEKL, per germline. Trimming cost V 0 bases and J 4 bases; bases outside gene matches: 4. CDR3 length equals 15 residues. The CDR3 nucleotides read TGCGCCAGCAGCCAAGATCAGGGGGCGGGCACTGAAGCTTTCTTT. Protein sequence: CASSQDQGAGTEAFF.

V usage is TRBV19 and J usage is TRBJ1-1; weak D call: TRBD1 (5 bases). Germline CDR1 is LNHDA and CDR2 is SQIVND (reference sequence). Between the trimmed V and J ends, which lost 5 bases and 1 base, there was a span of 11 bases. This CDR3 region has 14 residues. CDR3 amino acids: CASSFQGGNTEAFF. The CDR3 nucleotides read TGTGCCAGTAGTTTTCAGGGTGGGAACACTGAAGCTTTCTTT.

The DNA of the CDR3 is TGTGCCAGTACCCACCGGGTCATGAGCTCCTACAATGAGCAGTTCTTC. Residues: CASTHRVMSSYNEQFF. This rearrangement joins TRBV19 to TRBJ2-1, with no clear D. The V end was cut by 7 bases, the J end by 0 bases, with 16 bases between. The CDR3 covers 16 residues. Germline V CDR1 and CDR2: LNHDA, SQIVND (reference sequence).

The CDR3 loop reads CASRQGAGELFF. The CDR3 nucleotides read TGTGCCAGCAGACAGGGTGCCGGGGAGCTGTTTTTT. The J gene is TRBJ2-2, the V gene TRBV2; D is perhaps TRBD1 (6 bases). CDR1 is SNHLY, CDR2 FYNNEI, per germline. The CDR3 is 12 amino acids. Trimming took off 6 bases at V and 6 bases at J, with 8 bases between the two ends.

The chain uses TRBV2 and TRBJ2-7; D is perhaps TRBD2 (6 bases). The V end was cut by 7 bases, the J end by 6 bases, with 22 bases between. CDR1 is SNHLY and CDR2 is FYNNEI in the germline V gene. This CDR3 comprises 15 residues. The CDR3 region is CASMGSTGAPGEQYF. In DNA, the CDR3 is TGTGCCAGCATGGGGTCGACGGGAGCTCCCGGCGAGCAGTACTTC.

This sequence joins TRBV7-2 and TRBJ1-2, with 7 bases aligning to TRBD1. CDR1 is SGHTA and CDR2 is FQGNSA in the germline V gene. The CDR3 totals 13 residues. V trimming: 5 bases; J trimming: 8 bases; junction bases outside the gene matches: 8. The CDR3 region is CASSPGTERGYTF. The CDR3 nucleotides read TGTGCCAGCAGCCCAGGGACAGAGAGGGGCTACACCTTC.

This chain connects TRBV7-3 to TRBJ2-1; 10 bases fit TRBD1. Trimming took 8 bases from V and 5 from J; bases not matched to a gene: 6. CDR3 length: 14 residues. The V gene's germline CDR1 is SGHTA and CDR2 FQGTGA. In nucleotides, the CDR3 is TGTGCCAGCCGGAAGGGACAGGGGAACAATGAGCAGTTCTTC. It is translated as CASRKGQGNNEQFF.

V and J are TRBV4-2 and TRBJ1-2; D ambiguous. The CDR3 runs to 15 residues. Germline CDR1 reads LGHNA; CDR2 reads YNFKEQ. V was trimmed by 0 bases and J by 2 bases, leaving 10 bases between them. CDR3 bases: TGTGCCAGCAGCCAAGACCCCCGCACAAACTATGGCTACACCTTC. It yields the protein CASSQDPRTNYGYTF.